The source of this T cell receptor (beta chain) is a study of monozygotic twins with inflammatory bowel disease. The CDR3 runs 16 residues. Germline-derived CDR1 and CDR2 are MDHEN and SYDVKM. The TCR libraries each used total RNA (roughly 3,500 ng per library). TCRdb processed the 5' RACE reads again and assigns one entry to each CDR3 protein, with no DNA. The data include about 160,000 distinct CDR3 sequences; the top ten clones carry approximately 2.8%. The sequencing sample was made of blood. The source of this sequence is a human donor with ulcerative colitis or Crohn's disease, or a healthy co-twin of an affected twin (not recorded which). The chain is built from TRBV28 and TRBJ2-1; TCRdb's D gene call, TRBD2, goes unchecked for lack of DNA. This CDR3 reads CASSSPSGRDYNEQFF.